This is a list of T cell receptor beta chains from one sample in a study of T cell responses to AZD1222 COVID-19 vaccine. TCRdb keeps only in-frame clones here, not all; method: immunoSEQ multiplex PCR. The profile shows about 110,000 clones, nearly 90% of them singletons. The sequences come from peripheral blood, collected 28 days after the second AZD1222 dose. The receptors stem from an adult who received the AZD1222 COVID-19 vaccine. The CDR3 runs from the conserved cysteine through the conserved F or W. D genes are given only for firm matches. Expanded clones are given a class, and other clones once, few, many or no size at all.

>-|-|TRBJ1-2|TRBV27
TGTGCCAGCAGTTTAGGGGGCAGCTCTACCAACTATGGCTACACCTTC
CASSLGGSSTNYGYTF
>-|TRBD2|TRBJ2-1|TRBV5-1
TGCGCCAGCAGCTCGACCCCCCTAGCGGGAGTGAACAATGAGCAGTTCTTC
CASSSTPLAGVNNEQFF
>-|TRBD2|TRBJ2-7|TRBV3-1/TRBV3-2
TGTGCCAGCAGCTATAGGACTAGCGGGGTAAGCTCCTACGAGCAGTACTTC
CASSYRTSGVSSYEQYF
>-|TRBD1|TRBJ1-2|TRBV29-1
TGCAGCGTTTCCGCTCGGGACAGGGACTATGGCTACACCTTC
CSVSARDRDYGYTF
>-|-|TRBJ1-1|TRBV11-2
TGTGCCAGCAGCTTGGATGGACAGATTTTT
CASSLDGQIF
>-|TRBD2|TRBJ2-3|TRBV7-9
TGTGCCAGCAGCCCGGGACTAGCGGACACAGATACGCAGTATTTT
CASSPGLADTDTQYF
>once|-|TRBJ1-1|TRBV6-5
TGTGCCAGCAGTACCCCAGGGGTACGGAACACTGAAGCTTTCTTT
CASSTPGVRNTEAFF
>once|TRBD1|TRBJ1-2|TRBV10-3
TGTGCCATCAGGGGACGGACAGGGGGGACGAATGGCTACACCTTC
CAIRGRTGGTNGYTF
>-|TRBD1|TRBJ2-4|TRBV5-1
TGCGCCAGCAGAGGACCCCCCCAGGGGGCGAAGAAAGGAAATATTCAGTACTTC
CASRGPPQGAKKGNIQYF
>-|-|TRBJ2-6|TRBV30
TGTGCCTGGAGGAAAAAAGAGAGCTCTGGGGCCAACGTCCTGACTTTC
CAWRKKESSGANVLTF
>-|-|TRBJ1-2|TRBV10-3
TGTGCCATCAGTGAGTCGGCAGGGGATGGCTACACCTTC
CAISESAGDGYTF
>-|TRBD2|TRBJ2-1|TRBV30
TGTGCCTGGAGTAAGACTAGCGGGAGGGTCTACAATGAGCAGTTCTTC
CAWSKTSGRVYNEQFF
>-|-|TRBJ2-3|TRBV29-1
TGCAGCGTTCCAGGGGAAGATACGCAGTATTTT
CSVPGEDTQYF
>-|-|TRBJ2-7|TRBV28
TGTGCCAGCAGTCCATATTTTGGGGCGCGCTCCTACGAGCAGTACTTC
CASSPYFGARSYEQYF
>-|-|TRBJ1-3|TRBV3-1/TRBV3-2
TGTGCCAGCAGCCCCGCGGCGGGAAACACCATATATTTT
CASSPAAGNTIYF
>-|TRBD1|TRBJ2-4|TRBV24-1
TGTGCCAGAGTGGGACAGGGGAAAAACATTCAGTACTTC
CARVGQGKNIQYF
>-|TRBD2|TRBJ2-7|TRBV6-5
TGTGCCAGCAGTTACCGTGGCGGGAGAAAGTACGAGCAGTACTTC
CASSYRGGRKYEQYF
>-|-|TRBJ2-6|TRBV6-5
TGTGCCAGCCGAAGCCCCTCTGGGGCCAACGTCCTGACTTTC
CASRSPSGANVLTF
>-|TRBD1|TRBJ1-2|TRBV27
TGTGCCAGCAGTGGGATACACAGGGGAAACTATGGCTACACCTTC
CASSGIHRGNYGYTF
>-|TRBD1|TRBJ2-4|TRBV5-6
TGTGCCAGCAGCTATTCCGGGACAGGGACTCTAGCCAAAAACATTCAGTACTTC
CASSYSGTGTLAKNIQYF
>-|-|TRBJ2-2|TRBV12-3/TRBV12-4
TGTGCCAGCAGTTCCGCGAACACCGGGGAGCTGTTTTTT
CASSSANTGELFF
>-|TRBD2|TRBJ2-7|TRBV5-1
TGCGCCAGCAGCTTCCAGCCAGGACTAGCGGGAGCCTACGAGCAGTACTTC
CASSFQPGLAGAYEQYF
>-|-|TRBJ1-1|TRBV7-9
TGTGCCAGCAGCTTTGGGGACACTGAAGCTTTCTTT
CASSFGDTEAFF
>-|-|TRBJ2-1|TRBV5-1
TGCGCCAGCAGCTACCGGGGCCCAGTCAATGAGCAGTTCTTC
CASSYRGPVNEQFF
>-|TRBD1|TRBJ1-3|TRBV30
TGTGCCTGGAGTGTAGGGGGCGTTGGGAACACCATATATTTT
CAWSVGGVGNTIYF
>-|-|TRBJ1-4|TRBV7-2
TGTGCCAGCAGCTTACAGGGACCAACTAATGAAAAACTGTTTTTT
CASSLQGPTNEKLFF
>once|TRBD2|TRBJ2-2|TRBV15
TGTGCCACCAGCTCTAGCGGAGCGAACACCGGGGAGCTGTTTTTT
CATSSSGANTGELFF
>-|-|TRBJ2-7|TRBV15
TGTGCCACAAGCACACAGGGTACGTCCTACGAGCAGTACTTC
CATSTQGTSYEQYF
>-|TRBD2|TRBJ2-7|TRBV6-5
TGTGCCAGCAGTTACTCACCCGGGACTAACTACGAGCAGTACTTC
CASSYSPGTNYEQYF
>-|TRBD2|TRBJ2-1|TRBV14
TGTGCCAGCAGCCCTTCGGGCGGGAGTGGCAATGAGCAGTTCTTC
CASSPSGGSGNEQFF
>-|TRBD2|TRBJ2-1|TRBV19
TGTGCCAGTAGTGTCTTAACTAGCGGATACAATGAGCAGTTCTTC
CASSVLTSGYNEQFF
>-|-|TRBJ1-3|TRBV9
TGTGCCAGCAGCGTAGGAGTGGGAAGCGGAAACACCATATATTTT
CASSVGVGSGNTIYF
>-|TRBD1|TRBJ2-3|TRBV24-1
TGTGCCACCAGTGTTGACAGGGAGAGTCCAGATACGCAGTATTTT
CATSVDRESPDTQYF
>-|-|TRBJ2-1|TRBV18
TGTGCCAGCTCACCGCCGGGAAATCGGGACAATGAGCAGTTCTTC
CASSPPGNRDNEQFF
>-|-|TRBJ2-1|TRBV21-1
TGTGCCAGCAGCAAACGCCCTTACCTAGCGGGGAGGGGGAATGAGCAGTTCTTC
CASSKRPYLAGRGNEQFF
>-|TRBD1|TRBJ1-6|TRBV28
TGTGCCAGCAGTTTCGACAGGGGATTTAATTCACCCCTCCACTTT
CASSFDRGFNSPLHF
>-|TRBD1|TRBJ1-2|TRBV5-1
TGCGCCAGCAGCGAGGACAGGGCTAACTATGGCTACACCTTC
CASSEDRANYGYTF
>-|TRBD1|TRBJ1-5|TRBV5-5
TGTGCCAGCAGCTTGTTGACAGGGGGCCTTCAGCCCCAGCATTTT
CASSLLTGGLQPQHF
>-|-|TRBJ2-4|TRBV28
TGTGCCAGCAGTCTCCTAGGGGGGTCGGCCAAAAACATTCAGTACTTC
CASSLLGGSAKNIQYF
>-|-|TRBJ2-1|TRBV19
TGTGCCAGTAGTATAGCGGCTCTACCGGGTGAGCAGTTCTTC
CASSIAALPGEQFF
>-|-|TRBJ2-1|TRBV28
TGTGCCAGCAGTTTTAGGCCGAGCTCCTACAATGAGCAGTTCTTC
CASSFRPSSYNEQFF
>-|TRBD2|TRBJ2-1|TRBV7-2
TGTGCCAGCAGCCTAGAAGCTAGCGGCTATAATCAGTTCTTC
CASSLEASGYNQFF
>-|-|TRBJ1-1|TRBV7-2
TGTGCCAGCAGCTCCGGGACAAAGTCGGGTGAAGCTTTCTTT
CASSSGTKSGEAFF
>once|-|TRBJ1-2|TRBV28
TGTGCCAGCAGTTTATCGGGGGGCGCCTATGGCTACACCTTC
CASSLSGGAYGYTF
>-|-|TRBJ1-5|TRBV5-1
TGCGCCAGCAGCTTCGGCAGGGATCAGCCCCAGCATTTT
CASSFGRDQPQHF
>-|-|TRBJ2-3|TRBV6-1
TGTGCCAGCAGTGAGTCTAGTCAAGTAGATACGCAGTATTTT
CASSESSQVDTQYF
>-|TRBD2|TRBJ2-5|TRBV4-1
TGCGCCAGCAGCCAAGATCAGGTGCGACTAGCGGGAGGACCACAAGAGACCCAGTACTTC
CASSQDQVRLAGGPQETQYF
>-|-|TRBJ1-1|TRBV6-5
TGTGCGGGTGTGGAGAACACTGAAGCTTTCTTT
CAGVENTEAFF
>few|TRBD1|TRBJ2-7|TRBV7-9
TGTGCCAGCAGCTCCTTCAAAGGGACAGGGGGCGGAGGGGTCTACGAGCAGTACTTC
CASSSFKGTGGGGVYEQYF
>-|TRBD1|TRBJ2-1|TRBV7-8
TGTGCCAGCAGCTTACGGGGACAGGGTGATGAGCAGTTCTTC
CASSLRGQGDEQFF
>-|-|TRBJ2-3|TRBV29-1
TGCAGCGTCCACCTCGGGGATACGCAGTATTTT
CSVHLGDTQYF
>few|-|TRBJ2-1|TRBV5-4
TGTGCCAGCAGCTTGGCCAACATACGCTCCTACAATGAGCAGTTCTTC
CASSLANIRSYNEQFF
>-|-|TRBJ2-5|TRBV30
TGTGCCTGGAGGGACAGAGGGTACGGGGAGACCCAGTACTTC
CAWRDRGYGETQYF
>few|TRBD2|TRBJ2-3|TRBV19
TGTGCCAGTAGTAGCCCCCCTGGGGAGGGAGCAGATACGCAGTATTTT
CASSSPPGEGADTQYF